A selection of T cell receptor beta chains follows, all from one sample in a study of T-cell memory formation after mild COVID-19. TCRdb reprocessed the 5' RACE reads via MiXCR and lists one record per CDR3 protein. This sample has about 340,000 distinct CDR3 sequences, with over 10% found just once. The specimen was PBMCs or a T cell subset sorted from them (not recorded which). The receptors derive from a man between 18 and 35 years old who had mild COVID-19 (a few samples of this study predate the infection). Cell type and time point are not known. CDR3s include the opening cysteine and the closing phenylalanine or tryptophan. A D gene is named only where the DNA matches it firmly. Clone size appears in some rows only: once, few, many, or a class for an expanded clone.

TRBJ2-3 TRBV14 15 TRBD2 - CASSTSGGSTDTQYF TGTGCCAGCAGCACTAGCGGGGGGAGCACAGATACGCAGTATTTT
TRBJ1-1 TRBV21-1 13 - few CASGFKGGFEAFF TGTGCCAGCGGTTTTAAAGGGGGCTTTGAAGCTTTCTTT
TRBJ2-5 TRBV4-2 17 TRBD2 few CASSQDPSGGLEETQYF TGTGCCAGCAGCCAAGATCCCAGCGGGGGTTTAGAGGAGACCCAGTACTTC
TRBJ1-6 TRBV12-3/TRBV12-4 14 TRBD1 few CASSPTGGYSPLHF TGTGCCAGCAGTCCGACAGGGGGCTATTCACCCCTCCACTTT
TRBJ2-5 TRBV12-3/TRBV12-4 14 TRBD2 few CASSARLAEETQYF TGTGCCAGCAGTGCCCGACTAGCGGAAGAGACCCAGTACTTC
TRBJ1-6 TRBV27 16 - few CASSPRLGSYNSPLHF TGTGCCAGCAGCCCTCGCCTCGGCTCCTATAATTCACCCCTCCACTTT
TRBJ2-5 TRBV12-3/TRBV12-4 15 - - CASSLAQGTQETQYF TGTGCCAGCAGTTTAGCCCAGGGGACTCAAGAGACCCAGTACTTC
TRBJ2-5 TRBV2 14 TRBD1 - CASSETGGWETQYF TGTGCCAGCAGTGAAACAGGGGGCTGGGAGACCCAGTACTTC
TRBJ2-3 TRBV9 13 - few CASSVRTIDTQYF TGTGCCAGCAGCGTAAGGACAATAGATACGCAGTATTTT
TRBJ1-1 TRBV6-5 14 - few CASSYEGMGTEAFF TGTGCCAGCAGTTACGAGGGTATGGGCACTGAAGCTTTCTTT
TRBJ2-3 TRBV7-9 14 - - CASSSDRITDTQYF TGTGCCAGCAGCTCCGACAGAATCACAGATACGCAGTATTTT
TRBJ2-5 TRBV9 15 - - CASSVGRTEQETQYF TGTGCCAGCAGCGTAGGTCGGACAGAGCAAGAGACCCAGTACTTC
TRBJ2-2 TRBV30 14 - - CAWSRDWNTGELFF TGTGCCTGGAGTCGGGACTGGAACACCGGGGAGCTGTTTTTT
TRBJ2-1 TRBV5-1 15 TRBD2 - CASSAGGGAYNEQFF TGCGCCAGCAGCGCGGGCGGGGGGGCCTACAATGAGCAGTTCTTC
TRBJ1-5 TRBV12-3/TRBV12-4 12 - - CASSPGGPTQHF TGTGCCAGCAGCCCAGGAGGCCCTACCCAGCATTTT
TRBJ1-3 TRBV29-1 13 - few CSGSPSSGNTIYF TGCAGCGGGTCTCCATCCTCTGGAAACACCATATATTTT
TRBJ1-1 TRBV7-2 16 TRBD1 - CASSPYPTGMDTEAFF TGTGCCAGCAGCCCGTACCCGACAGGGATGGACACTGAAGCTTTCTTT
TRBJ2-1 TRBV19 13 TRBD2 - CASTSGGFNEQFF TGTGCCAGTACTAGCGGGGGCTTCAATGAGCAGTTCTTC
TRBJ2-5 TRBV24-1 16 TRBD2 - CATSEGYGRASETQYF TGTGCCACCAGTGAAGGTTACGGGAGGGCCTCAGAGACCCAGTACTTC
TRBJ2-2 TRBV29-1 13 - - CSVKGFGTGELFF TGCAGCGTCAAGGGGTTTGGCACCGGGGAGCTGTTTTTT
TRBJ1-3 TRBV12-3/TRBV12-4 17 TRBD1 few CASSLRRTGRSGNTIYF TGTGCCAGCAGTCTCAGAAGGACAGGGCGCTCTGGAAACACCATATATTTT
TRBJ2-3 TRBV7-2 19 - - CASSFRRGPGGEITDTQYF TGTGCCAGCAGCTTTCGGAGGGGGCCCGGGGGCGAAATCACAGATACGCAGTATTTT
TRBJ1-2 TRBV5-6 14 TRBD1 - CASSLAGQAYGFTF TGTGCCAGCAGCTTGGCGGGACAGGCCTATGGCTTCACCTTC
TRBJ2-2 TRBV6-5 13 TRBD1 many CAIGTAYTGELFF TGTGCCATAGGGACAGCCTACACCGGGGAGCTGTTTTTT
TRBJ1-5 TRBV12-3/TRBV12-4 12 - many CASSYEGQPQHF TGTGCCAGCAGTTATGAGGGACAGCCCCAGCATTTT
TRBJ2-3 TRBV18 15 TRBD1 - CASSFRTGIADTQYF TGTGCCAGCTCATTCCGGACAGGGATAGCAGATACGCAGTATTTT
TRBJ2-1 TRBV18 15 - - CASSPGDWGANEQFF TGTGCCAGCTCTCCCGGGGACTGGGGGGCAAATGAGCAGTTCTTC
TRBJ1-5 TRBV7-8 17 TRBD1 - CASSSWEGASSNQPQHF TGTGCCAGCAGCTCCTGGGAGGGGGCGTCGAGCAATCAGCCCCAGCATTTT
TRBJ2-1 TRBV20-1 15 TRBD2 - CSASDLAGTYNEQFF TGCAGTGCTAGTGACTTAGCGGGGACGTACAATGAGCAGTTCTTC
TRBJ1-2 TRBV6-2/TRBV6-3 15 - - CASSYPPSRNYGYTF TGTGCCAGCAGTTACCCGCCGAGTCGGAACTATGGCTACACCTTC
TRBJ2-3 TRBV4-2 17 TRBD2 - CASSQELAGGWGDTQYF TGTGCCAGCAGCCAGGAGCTAGCGGGGGGATGGGGAGATACGCAGTATTTT
TRBJ2-1 TRBV28 16 TRBD1 medium-sized CASSPPRDSHNNEQFF TGTGCCAGCAGTCCGCCTCGGGACAGCCACAACAATGAGCAGTTCTTC
TRBJ2-2 TRBV5-1 16 - - CASSLVAGASTGELFF TGCGCCAGCAGCTTGGTGGCAGGGGCGTCCACCGGGGAGCTGTTTTTT
TRBJ2-1 TRBV5-1 13 - many CASSPLGGNEQFF TGCGCCAGCAGCCCTCTAGGGGGGAATGAGCAGTTCTTC
TRBJ1-4 TRBV12-3/TRBV12-4 15 TRBD1 - CASSTPKTGDEKLFF TGTGCCAGCAGTACACCCAAGACAGGGGACGAAAAACTGTTTTTT
TRBJ1-1 TRBV29-1 11 TRBD1 - CSVTGGPEAFF TGCAGCGTGACAGGGGGCCCTGAAGCTTTCTTT
TRBJ1-4 TRBV6-6 17 - - CASRINRVAGDNEKLFF TGTGCCAGCAGGATCAACAGGGTTGCTGGGGATAATGAAAAACTGTTTTTT
TRBJ2-3 TRBV5-6 14 - - CASSFFLAVDTQYF TGTGCCAGCAGCTTCTTTCTAGCCGTCGATACGCAGTATTTT
TRBJ2-3 TRBV29-1 13 - few CSVAPGSTDTQYF TGCAGCGTTGCCCCTGGGAGCACAGATACGCAGTATTTT
TRBJ1-6 TRBV6-4 13 - few CASSPIQGSLLHF TGTGCCAGCAGTCCTATACAGGGCTCCCTCCTCCACTTT
TRBJ2-6 TRBV12-3/TRBV12-4 13 - - CATSSPGANVLTF TGTGCCACAAGCTCTCCCGGGGCCAACGTCCTGACTTTC